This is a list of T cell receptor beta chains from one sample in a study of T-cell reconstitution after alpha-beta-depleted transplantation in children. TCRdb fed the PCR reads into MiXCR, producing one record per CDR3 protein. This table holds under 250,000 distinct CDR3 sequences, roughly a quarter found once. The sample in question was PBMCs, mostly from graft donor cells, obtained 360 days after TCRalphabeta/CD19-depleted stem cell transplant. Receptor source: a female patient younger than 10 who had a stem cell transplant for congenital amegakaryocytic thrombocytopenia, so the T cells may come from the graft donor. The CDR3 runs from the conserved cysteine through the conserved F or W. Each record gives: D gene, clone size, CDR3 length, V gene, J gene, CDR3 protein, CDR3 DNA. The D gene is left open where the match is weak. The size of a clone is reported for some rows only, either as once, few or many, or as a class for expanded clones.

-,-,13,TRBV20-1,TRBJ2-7,CSARVHSSYEQYF,TGCAGTGCTAGAGTACATAGCTCCTACGAGCAGTACTTC
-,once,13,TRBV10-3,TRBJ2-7,CAISMGVGNEQYF,TGTGCCATCAGCATGGGGGTGGGGAACGAGCAGTACTTC
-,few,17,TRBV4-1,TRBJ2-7,CASSQAGQGRLAYEQYF,TGCGCCAGCAGCCAAGCGGGGCAGGGGCGTCTAGCCTACGAGCAGTACTTC
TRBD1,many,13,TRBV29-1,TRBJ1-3,CSVLTGSGNTIYF,TGCAGCGTCCTGACAGGGTCTGGAAACACCATATATTTT
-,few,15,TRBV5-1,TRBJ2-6,CASTMDYSGANVLTF,TGCGCCAGCACGATGGATTACTCTGGGGCCAACGTCCTGACTTTC
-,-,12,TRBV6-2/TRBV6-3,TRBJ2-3,CASKADTDTQYF,TGTGCCAGCAAGGCCGACACAGATACGCAGTATTTT
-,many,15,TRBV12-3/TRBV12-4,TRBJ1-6,CASSFQGTGYSPLHF,TGTGCCAGCAGTTTCCAGGGCACGGGTTATTCACCCCTCCACTTT
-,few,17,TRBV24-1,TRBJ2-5,CATSDFKLGPIQETQYF,TGTGCCACCAGTGATTTTAAGTTGGGACCGATCCAAGAGACCCAGTACTTC
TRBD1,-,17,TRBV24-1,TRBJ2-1,CATSDFYGSRGSDEQFF,TGTGCCACCAGTGATTTCTATGGGTCCAGGGGGAGCGATGAGCAGTTCTTC
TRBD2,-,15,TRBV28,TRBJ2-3,CASIPGRGRRDTQYF,TGTGCCAGCATTCCGGGGCGGGGGAGAAGAGATACGCAGTATTTT
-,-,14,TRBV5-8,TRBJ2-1,CASSLGVSWNEQFF,TGTGCCAGCAGCTTAGGGGTCAGTTGGAATGAGCAGTTCTTC
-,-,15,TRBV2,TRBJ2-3,CASSEARTSTDTQYF,TGTGCCAGCAGTGAGGCCAGAACCAGCACAGATACGCAGTATTTT
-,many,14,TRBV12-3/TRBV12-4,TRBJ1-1,CASSFYSMNTEAFF,TGTGCCAGCAGTTTCTACAGTATGAACACTGAAGCTTTCTTT
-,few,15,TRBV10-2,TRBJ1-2,CASSEAFSGDYGYTF,TGCGCCAGCAGTGAGGCCTTCTCGGGAGACTATGGCTACACCTTC
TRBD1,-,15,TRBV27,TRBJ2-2,CASSFWQGVAGELFF,TGTGCCAGCAGTTTTTGGCAGGGGGTGGCCGGGGAGCTGTTTTTT
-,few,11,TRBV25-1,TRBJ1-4,CASQGNEKLFF,TGTGCCAGCCAGGGAAACGAAAAACTGTTTTTT
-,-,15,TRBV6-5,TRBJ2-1,CASRLLGFTYNEQFF,TGTGCCAGCAGATTACTAGGATTCACCTACAATGAGCAGTTCTTC
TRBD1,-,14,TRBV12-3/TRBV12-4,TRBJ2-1,CASTRTGTGDEQFF,TGTGCCAGCACTAGAACCGGGACAGGGGATGAGCAGTTCTTC
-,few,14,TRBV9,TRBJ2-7,CASSVGRTTYEQYF,TGTGCCAGCAGCGTGGGACGGACAACCTACGAGCAGTACTTC
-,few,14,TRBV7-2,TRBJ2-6,CASTNQGGANVLTF,TGTGCCAGCACCAATCAAGGTGGGGCCAACGTCCTGACTTTC
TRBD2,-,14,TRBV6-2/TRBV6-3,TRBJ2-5,CASGQRGLSETQYF,TGTGCCAGCGGCCAGCGGGGCCTATCCGAGACCCAGTACTTC
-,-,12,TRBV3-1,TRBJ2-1,CASSQANNEQFF,TGTGCCAGCAGCCAAGCGAACAATGAGCAGTTCTTC
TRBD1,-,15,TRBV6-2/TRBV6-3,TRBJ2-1,CASSSGTGPYNEQFF,TGTGCCAGCAGCTCCGGGACAGGGCCCTACAATGAGCAGTTCTTC
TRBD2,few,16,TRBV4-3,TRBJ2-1,CASSQVGLAGNNEQFF,TGCGCCAGCAGCCAAGTCGGGCTAGCGGGAAACAATGAGCAGTTCTTC
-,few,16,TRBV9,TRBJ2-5,CASSAPSSSIQETQYF,TGTGCCAGCAGCGCCCCCAGCTCAAGCATCCAAGAGACCCAGTACTTC
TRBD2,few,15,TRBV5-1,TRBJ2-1,CASSFSGREKGEQFF,TGCGCCAGCAGCTTTAGCGGGAGGGAGAAGGGTGAGCAGTTCTTC
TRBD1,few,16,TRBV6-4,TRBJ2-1,CASSDSGTGDYNEQFF,TGTGCCAGCAGTGACTCTGGGACAGGGGACTACAATGAGCAGTTCTTC